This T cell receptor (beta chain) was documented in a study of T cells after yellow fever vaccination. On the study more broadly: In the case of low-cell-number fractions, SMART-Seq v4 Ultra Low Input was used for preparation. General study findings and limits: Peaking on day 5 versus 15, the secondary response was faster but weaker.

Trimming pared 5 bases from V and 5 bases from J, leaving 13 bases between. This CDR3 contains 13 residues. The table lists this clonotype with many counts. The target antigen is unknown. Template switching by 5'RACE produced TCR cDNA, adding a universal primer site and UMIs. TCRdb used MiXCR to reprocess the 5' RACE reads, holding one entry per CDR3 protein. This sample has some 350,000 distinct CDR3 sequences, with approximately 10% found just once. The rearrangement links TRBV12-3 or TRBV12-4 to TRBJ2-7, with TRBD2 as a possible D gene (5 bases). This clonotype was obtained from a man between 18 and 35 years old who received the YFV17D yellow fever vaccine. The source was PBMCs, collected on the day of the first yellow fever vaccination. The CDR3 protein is CASSEYDGDEQYV. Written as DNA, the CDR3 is TGTGCCAGCAGTGAATATGACGGGGACGAGCAGTACGTC.